One TCR beta chain is described in this entry. Its cognate antigen is unknown. Trimming took 4 bases from V and 6 from J; bases not matched to a gene: 4. Germline CDR1 is ENHRY and CDR2 is SYGVKD. The CDR3 extends over 14 amino acids. Libraries were prepared by immunoSEQ multiplex PCR; TCRdb keeps only in-frame clonotypes and omits some of them. Here the sample spans roughly 68,000 clones, about nine tenths being singletons. These data belong to a study of OX40 agonist ivuxolimab in advanced cancers. The wider study: Six ivuxolimab dose levels, 0.01 to 10 mg/kg, were given intravenously every 2 weeks. Study-wide results and caveats: The CD4+ and CD8+ T cells in the blood had expanded clonally by week 6 at 0.1 to 3.0 mg/kg. CD8+ T cells (on average) carried more expanded clones than CD4+ T cells.

The input for sequencing was CD4+ or CD8+ T cells sorted from blood, taken in a trial of the OX40 agonist ivuxolimab. The chain combines TRBV10-3 with TRBJ2-1; 9 bases line up with TRBD1. This sequence originates from an adult with an advanced solid tumor such as melanoma, head and neck, liver or kidney cancer. In DNA, the CDR3 is TGTGCCATCAGTGGGGCGGGACAGGGCAATGAGCAGTTCTTC. Its translation is CAISGAGQGNEQFF.